The 7 T cell receptor beta chains reported below all come from one sample, sequenced in a study of blood T cell repertoires in COVID-19. Data came from immunoSEQ multiplex PCR; TCRdb stores just in-frame clones and leaves some out. The repertoire includes 75,000 to 100,000 clones, roughly 86% of them detected once, and around a fifth sits in the top ten. The sequenced sample consisted of peripheral blood. Receptors were obtained from a human donor in a cohort sampled during active COVID-19.

The chain is built from TRBV2 and TRBJ2-1; 10 bases are a match to TRBD1. The junction had 9 bases not matched to a gene; V was cut back by 3 bases and J by 10 bases. This CDR3 spans 15 amino acids. The germline CDR1 and CDR2 sequences are SNHLY and FYNNEI. CDR3 coding DNA: TGTGCCAGCAGTGACGACAGGGGGCAGCCCAGGGAGCAGTTCTTC. This gives the protein CASSDDRGQPREQFF.

The chain couples TRBV2 to TRBJ2-3; TRBD2 matches at 7 bases. Germline CDR1 reads SNHLY; CDR2 reads FYNNEI. Unmatched junction bases numbered 5, after V lost 7 bases and J lost 1 base. The CDR3 covers 14 residues. The CDR3 DNA sequence: TGTGCCAGCAAGGCTCGGGGGGGCACAGATACGCAGTATTTT. Translated, it gives CASKARGGTDTQYF.

The chain uses TRBV9 and TRBJ2-1, with D possibly TRBD2 on 5 matching bases. The CDR3 is 15 amino acids. Between the trimmed V and J ends, which lost 5 bases and 3 bases, there was a span of 15 bases. From germline, CDR1 is SGDLS and CDR2 YYNGEE. Here the CDR3 reads CASSRAGVIYNEQFF. The CDR3, as DNA: TGTGCCAGCAGTCGGGCCGGGGTAATCTACAATGAGCAGTTCTTC. Full variable domain (rest looked up from reference TRBV9 and TRBJ2-1): DSGVTQTPKHLITATGQRVTLRCSPRSGDLSVYWYQQSLDQGLQFLIQYYNGEERAKGNILERFSAQQFPDLHSELNLSSLELGDSALYFCASSRAGVIYNEQFFGPGTRLTVL.

The table lists this clone with a count of one. The rearrangement uses TRBV19 and TRBJ1-2, with D possibly being TRBD1 (6 bases). Trimming removed 7 bases from V and 4 bases from J, with 13 bases in between. The CDR3 runs to 13 residues. Germline V gene data show CDR1 as LNHDA and CDR2 as SQIVND (reference sequence). The CDR3 sequence: CASKGVTGYGYTF. As DNA, the CDR3 is TGTGCCAGTAAGGGGGTGACAGGCTATGGCTACACCTTC.

The rearrangement links TRBV6-5 to TRBJ2-3; tentatively, D is TRBD1 (6 bases). The germline gives CDR1 MNHEY, CDR2 SVGAGI. The CDR3 loop spans 14 amino acids. Between the trimmed V and J ends, which lost 3 bases and 10 bases, there was a span of 17 bases. This CDR3 is CASSYSTLQGPQYF. The CDR3 coding sequence is TGTGCCAGCAGTTATTCCACCCTACAGGGCCCGCAGTATTTT.

The chain is built from TRBV7-9 and TRBJ2-3; TRBD2 aligns across 12 bases. The CDR3 totals 17 residues. Germline lookup yields CDR1 SEHNR and CDR2 FQNEAQ (reference sequence). The ends lost 5 bases at V and 2 bases at J; junction bases unmatched: 8. Written as DNA, the CDR3 is TGTGCCAGCAGCCCCGGACTAGCGGGGTACCTCACAGATACGCAGTATTTT. Its protein is CASSPGLAGYLTDTQYF.

The chain joins TRBV28 to TRBJ1-3; D is undetermined. V gave up 2 bases and J gave up 1 base, with 6 bases separating them. The CDR3 extends over 14 amino acids. Germline V gene sequence: CDR1 MDHEN, CDR2 SYDVKM. In nucleotides, the CDR3 is TGTGCCAGCAGTTTAGAGCTTTCTGGAAACACCATATATTTT. Amino acid sequence: CASSLELSGNTIYF.